This is a list of T cell receptor beta chains from one sample in a study of blood T cell repertoires in COVID-19. TCRdb keeps only in-frame clones here, not all; method: immunoSEQ multiplex PCR. The table shows over 250,000 clones, with roughly 86% occurring only once. Sample: peripheral blood. The receptors stem from a man aged 35-49 years who had recovered from COVID-19. The CDR3 runs from the conserved cysteine through the conserved F or W. D genes are given only for firm matches. Not all rows give a size; the values are once, few, many and, for expanded clones, a class.

V	size	J	D	DNA	CDR3
TRBV27	medium-sized	TRBJ2-3	TRBD2	TGTGCCAGCCGCCATCAGCGGGGGGGCACAGATACGCAGTATTTT	CASRHQRGGTDTQYF
TRBV5-1	-	TRBJ2-7	-	TGCGCCAGCAGAACTGATAGCTACGAGCAGTACTTC	CASRTDSYEQYF
TRBV10-3	-	TRBJ2-5	-	TGTGCCATCAAAACGGGAGTCCAAGAGACCCAGTACTTC	CAIKTGVQETQYF
TRBV9	-	TRBJ2-7	-	TGTGCCAGCAGCGTAGGGACCGGGCGGGGAGACTACGAGCAGTACTTC	CASSVGTGRGDYEQYF
TRBV6-5	-	TRBJ1-2	-	TGTGCCAGCAGTTACTCGATCAATCCGGTTAGCGTTCGCTACACCTTC	CASSYSINPVSVRYTF
TRBV6-5	-	TRBJ2-4	-	TGTGCCAGCAGTAAGGGGGGAGGGGTTGGGAACATTCAGTACTTC	CASSKGGGVGNIQYF
TRBV9	-	TRBJ2-5	TRBD2	TGTGCCAGCAGCGTAGCCGCGGGAGGGGGGGAGACCCAGTACTTC	CASSVAAGGGETQYF
TRBV18	once	TRBJ2-3	TRBD2	TGTGCCAGCTCATCCTTAGCGGGGGGGCAGTATACGCAGTATTTT	CASSSLAGGQYTQYF
TRBV6-5	-	TRBJ1-1	TRBD1	TGTGCCAGCAGATCCCAGGGGGCCGGGAACACTGAAGCTTTCTTT	CASRSQGAGNTEAFF
TRBV9	many	TRBJ1-3	TRBD1	TGTGCCAGCAGCAGCAAGGGACAGGCAAGCTCTGGAAACACCATATATTTT	CASSSKGQASSGNTIYF
TRBV2	-	TRBJ2-7	-	TGTGCCAGCAGTGAATACAGTTTAATGAACGAGCAGTACTTC	CASSEYSLMNEQYF
TRBV7-2	-	TRBJ2-7	TRBD1	TGTGCCAGCAGCAGGGACAGCCCCCTCGAGCAGTACTTC	CASSRDSPLEQYF
TRBV9	few	TRBJ2-1	TRBD2	TGTGCCAGCAGCGCCAGACTAGCGGGGGGGGACAATGAGCAGTTCTTC	CASSARLAGGDNEQFF
TRBV6-5	-	TRBJ2-3	-	TGTGCCAGCAGCCCGGGGAGTAGCACAGATACGCAGTATTTT	CASSPGSSTDTQYF
TRBV10-3	-	TRBJ2-7	-	TGTGCCATCAGGGGCCAGGCCTACTACGAGCAGTACTTC	CAIRGQAYYEQYF
TRBV10-2	-	TRBJ2-1	-	TGCGCCAGCAGTAGTAGGGGGTCCTACAATGAGCAGTTCTTC	CASSSRGSYNEQFF
TRBV13	-	TRBJ1-1	-	TGTGCCAGCAGCTCGAACAGGGCTACTGAAGCTTTCTTT	CASSSNRATEAFF